This note documents a single T cell receptor (beta chain) sequence. Its antigen remains unknown. The data belong to a study of identical twins. Notes on the study in general: While abundant cord blood beta clonotypes carried fewer insertions, memory repertoires showed no such pattern.

There were only healthy Caucasians among the donors. TCRdb fed the 5' RACE reads into MiXCR, producing one record per CDR3 protein. The repertoire holds approximately 260,000 distinct CDR3 sequences, with about 14% as singletons. V shed 2 bases and J shed 8 bases, with 12 bases lying between them. This CDR3 comprises 13 residues. The chain joins TRBV12-3 or TRBV12-4 to TRBJ1-1; possibly TRBD1 for D (5 bases). The TCR originated in a young woman in good health. Specimen: memory (CD45RO+) T cells sorted from blood. The CDR3 spells CASSLRGEHEAFF. Written as DNA, the CDR3 is TGTGCCAGCAGTTTACGGGGGGAACACGAAGCTTTCTTT.